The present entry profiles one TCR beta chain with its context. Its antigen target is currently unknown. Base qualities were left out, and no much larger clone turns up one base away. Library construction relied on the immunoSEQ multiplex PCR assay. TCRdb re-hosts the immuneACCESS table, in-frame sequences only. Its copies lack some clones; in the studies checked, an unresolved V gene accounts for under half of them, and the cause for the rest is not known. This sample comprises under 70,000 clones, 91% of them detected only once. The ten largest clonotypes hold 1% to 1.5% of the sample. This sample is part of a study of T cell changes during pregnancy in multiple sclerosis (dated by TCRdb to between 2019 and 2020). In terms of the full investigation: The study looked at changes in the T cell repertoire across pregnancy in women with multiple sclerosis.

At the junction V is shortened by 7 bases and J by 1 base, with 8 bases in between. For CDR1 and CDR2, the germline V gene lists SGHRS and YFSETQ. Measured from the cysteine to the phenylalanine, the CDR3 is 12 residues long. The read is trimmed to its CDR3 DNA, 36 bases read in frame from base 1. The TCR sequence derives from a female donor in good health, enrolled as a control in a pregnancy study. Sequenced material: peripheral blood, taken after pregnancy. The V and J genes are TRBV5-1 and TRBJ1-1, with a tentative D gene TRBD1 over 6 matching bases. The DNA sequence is TGCGCCAGCCGAGGGGGGAACACTGAAGCTTTCTTT. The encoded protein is CASRGGNTEAFF.